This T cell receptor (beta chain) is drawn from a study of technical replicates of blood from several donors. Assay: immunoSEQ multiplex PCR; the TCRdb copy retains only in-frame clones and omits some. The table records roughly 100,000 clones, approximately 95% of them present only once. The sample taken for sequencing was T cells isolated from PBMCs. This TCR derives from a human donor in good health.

The CDR3 DNA sequence: TGCGCCAGCAGCGTGCGGCCCGTGGACAGAGCGAACACTGAAGCTTTCTTT. This sequence encodes CASSVRPVDRANTEAFF. This chain joins TRBV5-1 and TRBJ1-1; a weak D match, TRBD1 (6 bases). Germline loops: CDR1 SGHRS, CDR2 YFSETQ. The CDR3 has 17 residues. V was cut by 4 bases and J by 1 base, with 20 bases left in between.